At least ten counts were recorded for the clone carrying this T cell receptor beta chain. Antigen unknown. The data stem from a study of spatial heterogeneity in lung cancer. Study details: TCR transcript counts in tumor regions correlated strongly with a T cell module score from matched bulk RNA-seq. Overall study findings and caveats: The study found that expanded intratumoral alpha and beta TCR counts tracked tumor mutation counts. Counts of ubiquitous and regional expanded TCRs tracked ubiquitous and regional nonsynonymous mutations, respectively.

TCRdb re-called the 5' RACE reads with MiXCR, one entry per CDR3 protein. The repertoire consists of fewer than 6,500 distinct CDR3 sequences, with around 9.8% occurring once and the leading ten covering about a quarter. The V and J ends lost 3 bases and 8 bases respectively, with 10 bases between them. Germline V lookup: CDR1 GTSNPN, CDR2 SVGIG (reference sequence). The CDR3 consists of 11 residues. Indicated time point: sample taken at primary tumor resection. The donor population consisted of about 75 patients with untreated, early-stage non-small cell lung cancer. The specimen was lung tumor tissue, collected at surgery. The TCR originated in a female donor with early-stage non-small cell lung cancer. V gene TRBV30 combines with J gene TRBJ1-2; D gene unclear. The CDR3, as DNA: TGTGCCTGGAGGACACAGTTGGGCTACACCTTC. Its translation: CAWRTQLGYTF.